The 4 T cell receptor beta chains in this list originate from one sample, sequenced in a study of molecular identifiers for immune sequencing clone quantification. MiXCR, run by TCRdb on the PCR reads, gives a single entry per CDR3 protein. The sample lists around 100,000 distinct CDR3 sequences; around 30% were seen once. Sequencing was carried out using naive CD8+ T cells from blood, with Jurkat cell RNA spiked in. Noted subset: FACS-sorted CD8+CD4-CCR7+CD45RA+ naive T cells. These receptors originate from a human donor in good health. Some libraries in this study had Jurkat cell RNA spiked in.

In its sample, this clonotype was seen a few times. V is TRBV7-9 and J is TRBJ2-3; D possibly corresponds to TRBD1 (6 bases). In germline, CDR1 is SEHNR, CDR2 FQNEAQ (reference sequence). V gave up 5 bases and J gave up 5 bases, with 11 bases separating them. The CDR3 spans 13 residues. CDR3 protein: CASSLRTVDTQYF. Here the CDR3 DNA reads TGTGCCAGCAGCCTCCGGACAGTAGATACGCAGTATTTT.

The V gene is TRBV3-1, the J gene TRBJ2-7; 8 bases are a match to TRBD1. This CDR3 is built from 13 residues. Trimming cost V 3 bases and J 6 bases; bases outside gene matches: 4. Germline lookup yields CDR1 LGHDT and CDR2 YNNKEL (reference sequence). The CDR3 sequence: CASSQRTGTEQYF. CDR3 DNA sequence: TGTGCCAGCAGCCAGAGGACAGGGACCGAGCAGTACTTC.

This clonotype appeared many times. The rearrangement uses TRBV7-9 and TRBJ2-3; TRBD2 aligns across 7 bases. CDR1 is SEHNR and CDR2 is FQNEAQ in the germline V gene (reference sequence). Trimming removed 1 base from V and 3 bases from J; junction bases left unmatched: 10. The CDR3 sequence is 17 residues long. The CDR3 coding sequence is TGTGCCAGCAGCTTAGTCCCTAGCGGCTGGACGACAGATACGCAGTATTTT. Protein sequence: CASSLVPSGWTTDTQYF.

In its sample, this clonotype was seen a few times. This may stem from a read error, because a much larger clone lies one nucleotide away. The chain links TRBV5-6 to TRBJ2-6, with 7 bases lining up with TRBD1. Germline V gives CDR1 SGHDT, CDR2 YYEEEE. This CDR3 region has 17 residues. The CDR3 loop reads CASSWGTAISGANVLAF. The CDR3 coding sequence is TGTGCCAGCAGCTGGGGGACAGCTATCTCTGGGGCCAACGTCCTGGCTTTC.